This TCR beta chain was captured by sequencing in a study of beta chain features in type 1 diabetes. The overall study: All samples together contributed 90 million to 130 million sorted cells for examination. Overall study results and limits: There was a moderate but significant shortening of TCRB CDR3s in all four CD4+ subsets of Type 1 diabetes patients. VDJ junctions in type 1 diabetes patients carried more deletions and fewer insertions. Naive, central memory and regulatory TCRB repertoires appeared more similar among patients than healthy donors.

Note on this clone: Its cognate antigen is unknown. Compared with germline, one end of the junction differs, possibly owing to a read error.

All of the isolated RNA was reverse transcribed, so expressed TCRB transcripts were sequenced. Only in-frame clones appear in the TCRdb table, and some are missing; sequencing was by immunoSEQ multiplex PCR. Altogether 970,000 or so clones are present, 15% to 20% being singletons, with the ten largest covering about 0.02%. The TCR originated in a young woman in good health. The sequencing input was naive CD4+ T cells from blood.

For the CDR3, the DNA is TGTGCTAGCAGCTTAACGGTGAACACTGAAGCTTTCTTT. Translation gives CASSLTVNTEAFF. The V call is TRBV7-7, the J call TRBJ1-1, with no clear D. CDR3 size: 13 residues. Germline CDR1 is SSHAT and CDR2 is FNYEAQ (reference sequence).